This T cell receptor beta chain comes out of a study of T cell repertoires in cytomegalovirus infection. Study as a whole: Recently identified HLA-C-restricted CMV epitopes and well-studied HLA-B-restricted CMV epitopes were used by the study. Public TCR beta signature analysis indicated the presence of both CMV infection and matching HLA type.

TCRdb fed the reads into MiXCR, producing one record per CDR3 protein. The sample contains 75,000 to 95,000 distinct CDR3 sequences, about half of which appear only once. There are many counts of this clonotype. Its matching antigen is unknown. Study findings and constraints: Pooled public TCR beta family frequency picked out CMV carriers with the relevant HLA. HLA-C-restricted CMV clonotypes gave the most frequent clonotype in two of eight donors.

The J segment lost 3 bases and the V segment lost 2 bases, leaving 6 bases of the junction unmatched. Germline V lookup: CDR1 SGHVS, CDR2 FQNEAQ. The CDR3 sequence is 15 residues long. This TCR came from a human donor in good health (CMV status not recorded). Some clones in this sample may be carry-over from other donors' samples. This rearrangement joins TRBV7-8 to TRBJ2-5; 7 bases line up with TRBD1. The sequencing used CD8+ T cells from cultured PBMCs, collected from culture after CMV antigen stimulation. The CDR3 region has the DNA TGTGCCAGCAGCTTATATGCAGGGGGTGAAGAGACCCAGTACTTC. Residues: CASSLYAGGEETQYF.